The clone carrying this T cell receptor beta chain was detected a few times. Its target is unknown. The sample originates from a study of T-cell memory formation after mild COVID-19. Study in general: Clusters of TCRs were largely donor specific. Study results and limitations: SARS-CoV-2 specificity of second-wave clones peaking day 37 was unconfirmed. Clones which contracted sat mainly in CM and EM if CD4+, and in EMRA if CD8+.

The germline V gene has CDR1 MNHEY and CDR2 SMNVEV (reference sequence). V lost 0 bases, J lost 6 bases, and 12 bases lay in between. The CDR3 runs 14 residues. TCRdb reprocessed the 5' RACE reads via MiXCR and lists one record per CDR3 protein. The sample includes 380,000 or so distinct CDR3 sequences, 13% to 15% seen only once; the top ten take around 22%. This receptor was taken from a man aged 18 to 29 who had mild COVID-19 (a few samples of this study predate the infection). Cell type and time point are not known. The rearrangement uses TRBV27 and TRBJ2-7; D not resolved. Input material: PBMCs or a T cell subset sorted from them (not recorded which). In nucleotides, the CDR3 is TGTGCCAGCAGTTTATCACCCCTAGGTGGCGAGCAGTACTTC. Amino acids: CASSLSPLGGEQYF.